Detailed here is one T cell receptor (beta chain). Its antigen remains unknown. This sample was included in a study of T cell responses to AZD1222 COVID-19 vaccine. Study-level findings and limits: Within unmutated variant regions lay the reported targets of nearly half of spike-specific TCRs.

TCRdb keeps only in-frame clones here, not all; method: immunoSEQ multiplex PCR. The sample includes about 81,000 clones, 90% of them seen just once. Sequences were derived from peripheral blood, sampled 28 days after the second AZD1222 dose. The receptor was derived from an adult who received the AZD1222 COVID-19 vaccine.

The CDR3 protein is CASSQEPVRGTASYEQYF. The DNA for the CDR3 is TGCGCCAGCAGCCAAGAACCAGTTCGCGGGACAGCCTCCTACGAGCAGTACTTC. V is TRBV4-1 and J is TRBJ2-7, with D possibly matching TRBD1 (7 bases). Between the trimmed V and J ends, which lost 0 bases and 0 bases, there was a span of 18 bases. Germline CDR1 reads MGHRA; CDR2 reads YSYEKL. The CDR3 totals 18 residues.